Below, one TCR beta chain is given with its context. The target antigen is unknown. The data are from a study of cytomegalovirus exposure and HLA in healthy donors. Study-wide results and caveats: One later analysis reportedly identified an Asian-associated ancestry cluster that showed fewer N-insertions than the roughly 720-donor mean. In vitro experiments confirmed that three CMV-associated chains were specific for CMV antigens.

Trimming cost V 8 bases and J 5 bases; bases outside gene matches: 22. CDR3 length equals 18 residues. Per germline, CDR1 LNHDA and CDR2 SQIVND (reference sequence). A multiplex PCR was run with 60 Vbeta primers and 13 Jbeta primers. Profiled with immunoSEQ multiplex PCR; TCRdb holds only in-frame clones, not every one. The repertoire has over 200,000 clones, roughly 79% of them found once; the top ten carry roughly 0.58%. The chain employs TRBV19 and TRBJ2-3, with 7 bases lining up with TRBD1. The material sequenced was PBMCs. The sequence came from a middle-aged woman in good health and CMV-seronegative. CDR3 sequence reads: CASRLGGVGDLRGDTQYF. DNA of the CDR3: TGTGCCAGTCGGCTAGGGGGCGTCGGTGACCTCAGGGGAGATACGCAGTATTTT. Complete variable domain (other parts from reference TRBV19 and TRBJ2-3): DGGITQSPKYLFRKEGQNVTLSCEQNLNHDAMYWYRQDPGQGLRLIYYSQIVNDFQKGDIAEGYSVSREKKESFPLTVTSAQKNPTAFYLCASRLGGVGDLRGDTQYFGPGTRLTVL.